The rows below give T cell receptor beta chains drawn from one sample of a study of neurological immune-mediated disorders. TCRdb reprocessed the 5' RACE reads with MiXCR, giving one entry per CDR3 protein. Among about 87,000 distinct CDR3 sequences listed, around 3.5% were seen once. Sequenced sample: PBMCs. Receptors originate from a woman in her forties or fifties with multiple sclerosis. CDR3s include the opening cysteine and the closing phenylalanine or tryptophan. The order of the fields is J gene, clone size, V gene, CDR3 length, D gene, CDR3 protein, CDR3 DNA. The D gene is left open where the match is weak. Clone size is given as once, few, many, or a class for an expanded clone.

j_call: TRBJ1-6
clone_size: many
v_call: TRBV5-1
cdr3_length: 13
d_call: .
cdr3_aa: CASSSQTASPLHF
cdr3_nt: TGCGCCAGCAGCTCGCAAACAGCGTCACCCCTCCACTTT

j_call: TRBJ2-1
clone_size: many
v_call: TRBV5-1
cdr3_length: 15
d_call: TRBD1
cdr3_aa: CASSSWDSDYNEQFF
cdr3_nt: TGCGCCAGCAGCTCCTGGGACAGTGATTACAATGAGCAGTTCTTC

j_call: TRBJ1-1
clone_size: many
v_call: TRBV19
cdr3_length: 13
d_call: .
cdr3_aa: CASSISPYTEAFF
cdr3_nt: TGTGCCAGTAGTATAAGCCCGTACACTGAAGCTTTCTTT

j_call: TRBJ1-2
clone_size: many
v_call: TRBV3-1
cdr3_length: 17
d_call: TRBD1
cdr3_aa: CASSQDIFGTAGYGYTF
cdr3_nt: TGTGCCAGCAGCCAAGATATTTTCGGGACAGCCGGCTATGGCTACACCTTC

j_call: TRBJ1-4
clone_size: few
v_call: TRBV20-1
cdr3_length: 12
d_call: .
cdr3_aa: CSARREGEKLFF
cdr3_nt: TGCAGTGCTAGGCGGGAGGGAGAAAAACTGTTTTTT

j_call: TRBJ2-1
clone_size: many
v_call: TRBV12-3/TRBV12-4
cdr3_length: 19
d_call: TRBD2
cdr3_aa: CASTRRLGVVRGAVNEQFF
cdr3_nt: TGTGCCAGCACCAGAAGATTGGGTGTGGTGCGGGGGGCCGTAAATGAGCAGTTCTTC

j_call: TRBJ2-7
clone_size: many
v_call: TRBV3-1
cdr3_length: 13
d_call: TRBD2
cdr3_aa: CASSQLAGDEQYF
cdr3_nt: TGTGCCAGCAGCCAACTAGCGGGGGACGAGCAGTACTTC

j_call: TRBJ2-5
clone_size: many
v_call: TRBV20-1
cdr3_length: 14
d_call: TRBD1
cdr3_aa: CSARADRGRETQYF
cdr3_nt: TGCAGTGCTAGAGCCGACAGGGGTAGAGAGACCCAGTACTTC

j_call: TRBJ1-2
clone_size: many
v_call: TRBV5-1
cdr3_length: 13
d_call: .
cdr3_aa: CASRSTGNSGYTF
cdr3_nt: TGCGCCAGCAGATCGACAGGCAACAGTGGCTACACCTTC

j_call: TRBJ1-2
clone_size: many
v_call: TRBV5-1
cdr3_length: 13
d_call: .
cdr3_aa: CASSLPGKYGYTF
cdr3_nt: TGCGCCAGCAGCTTGCCAGGGAAGTATGGCTACACCTTC

j_call: TRBJ1-1
clone_size: many
v_call: TRBV7-2
cdr3_length: 16
d_call: .
cdr3_aa: CASSLRPWGADTEAFF
cdr3_nt: TGTGCCAGCAGCTTAAGGCCGTGGGGGGCGGACACTGAAGCTTTCTTT

j_call: TRBJ2-7
clone_size: many
v_call: TRBV4-3
cdr3_length: 13
d_call: .
cdr3_aa: CASSPRRGGEQYF
cdr3_nt: TGCGCCAGCAGCCCCCGGCGAGGTGGAGAGCAGTACTTC

j_call: TRBJ1-3
clone_size: many
v_call: TRBV5-1
cdr3_length: 15
d_call: .
cdr3_aa: CASSQPGSSGNTIYF
cdr3_nt: TGCGCCAGCAGCCAACCGGGGAGCTCTGGAAACACCATATATTTT

j_call: TRBJ1-1
clone_size: many
v_call: TRBV6-2/TRBV6-3
cdr3_length: 17
d_call: .
cdr3_aa: CASSLTSWTAMNTEAFF
cdr3_nt: TGTGCCAGCAGCCTTACCTCATGGACAGCCATGAACACTGAAGCTTTCTTT

j_call: TRBJ1-1
clone_size: many
v_call: TRBV7-9
cdr3_length: 14
d_call: .
cdr3_aa: CASSLAPGLREAFF
cdr3_nt: TGTGCCAGCAGCTTAGCTCCGGGACTTCGTGAAGCTTTCTTT

j_call: TRBJ2-7
clone_size: many
v_call: TRBV7-2
cdr3_length: 14
d_call: TRBD2
cdr3_aa: CASSLSSGDYEQYF
cdr3_nt: TGTGCCAGCAGCTTAAGTAGCGGGGATTACGAGCAGTACTTC

j_call: TRBJ2-5
clone_size: many
v_call: TRBV5-1
cdr3_length: 13
d_call: .
cdr3_aa: CASSLVAEETQYF
cdr3_nt: TGCGCCAGCAGCTTGGTGGCAGAAGAGACCCAGTACTTC

j_call: TRBJ2-7
clone_size: many
v_call: TRBV7-9
cdr3_length: 12
d_call: .
cdr3_aa: CASSHTGGEQYF
cdr3_nt: TGTGCCAGCTCCCACACCGGGGGCGAGCAGTACTTC

j_call: TRBJ1-1
clone_size: many
v_call: TRBV14
cdr3_length: 14
d_call: .
cdr3_aa: CASSLGGGYTEAFF
cdr3_nt: TGTGCCAGCAGCTTGGGGGGCGGTTACACTGAAGCTTTCTTT

j_call: TRBJ2-5
clone_size: many
v_call: TRBV10-3
cdr3_length: 14
d_call: TRBD2
cdr3_aa: CASRAGARGETQYF
cdr3_nt: TGTGCCAGTAGAGCGGGGGCTAGGGGAGAGACCCAGTACTTC

j_call: TRBJ2-7
clone_size: many
v_call: TRBV20-1
cdr3_length: 15
d_call: .
cdr3_aa: CSARGTDRSGSEQYF
cdr3_nt: TGCAGTGCTAGGGGCACAGACAGGTCGGGCTCCGAGCAGTACTTC

j_call: TRBJ2-3
clone_size: many
v_call: TRBV7-2
cdr3_length: 14
d_call: .
cdr3_aa: CASSLSRGSDTQYF
cdr3_nt: TGTGCCAGCAGCTTATCTAGGGGGTCAGATACGCAGTATTTT

j_call: TRBJ2-5
clone_size: many
v_call: TRBV5-1
cdr3_length: 11
d_call: .
cdr3_aa: CASRGGETQYF
cdr3_nt: TGCGCCAGCAGAGGTGGGGAGACCCAGTACTTC